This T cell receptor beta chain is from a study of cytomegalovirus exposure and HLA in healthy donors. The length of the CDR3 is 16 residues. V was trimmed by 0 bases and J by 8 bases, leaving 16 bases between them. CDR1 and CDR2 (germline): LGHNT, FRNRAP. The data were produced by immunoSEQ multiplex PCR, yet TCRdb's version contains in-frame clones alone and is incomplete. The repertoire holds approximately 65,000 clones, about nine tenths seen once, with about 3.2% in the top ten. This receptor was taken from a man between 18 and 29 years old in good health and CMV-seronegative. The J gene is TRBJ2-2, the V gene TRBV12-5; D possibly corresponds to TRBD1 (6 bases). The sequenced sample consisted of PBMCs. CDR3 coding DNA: TGTGCTAGTGGTTTGGTACTCAAGGGGGTATCAGGGGAGCTGTTTTTT. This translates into CASGLVLKGVSGELFF.